Listed below are T cell receptor beta chains from one sample, sequenced in a study of PD-1 blockade in classical Hodgkin lymphoma. Some clones are missing from TCRdb's copy, which holds only in-frame ones; the method was immunoSEQ multiplex PCR. There are roughly 100,000 clones in the sample; under 95% occur only once, and roughly 1.9% lies in the top ten. Sequenced material: peripheral blood mononuclear cells (PBMCs), taken before the fourth cycle of nivolumab. These TCRs come from a human donor with classical Hodgkin lymphoma. Both conserved end residues are part of each CDR3. A D gene is named only where the DNA matches it firmly. Part of the rows lack a size; the others show once, few, many or a class for expanded clones.

j_call: TRBJ1-3; clone_size: NA; v_call: TRBV6-5; d_call: NA; cdr3_nt: TGTGCCAGCAGTTACTCGGTCAGGGCCTTTGGAAACACCATATATTTT; cdr3_aa: CASSYSVRAFGNTIYF
j_call: TRBJ2-1; clone_size: NA; v_call: TRBV6-6; d_call: NA; cdr3_nt: TGTGCCAGCGCACCCCCCGGGACCTTTTATGCGCAGTTCTTC; cdr3_aa: CASAPPGTFYAQFF
j_call: TRBJ2-7; clone_size: NA; v_call: TRBV13; d_call: NA; cdr3_nt: TGTGCCAGCAGCTCAGACAAGTTCTACGAGCAGTACTTC; cdr3_aa: CASSSDKFYEQYF
j_call: TRBJ1-2; clone_size: NA; v_call: TRBV7-9; d_call: NA; cdr3_nt: TGTGCCAGCAGCTTAGCTACACAAATACTCTATGGCTACACCTTC; cdr3_aa: CASSLATQILYGYTF
j_call: TRBJ2-3; clone_size: NA; v_call: TRBV6-5; d_call: TRBD2; cdr3_nt: TGTGCCAGCGGGGGGGACCGCAGATGGACGCAGTATTTT; cdr3_aa: CASGGDRRWTQYF
j_call: TRBJ2-4; clone_size: NA; v_call: TRBV7-2; d_call: NA; cdr3_nt: TGTGCCAGCAGCTTAGTTTGGACTCCGGCCAAAAACATTCAGTACTTC; cdr3_aa: CASSLVWTPAKNIQYF
j_call: TRBJ1-2; clone_size: NA; v_call: TRBV4-2; d_call: NA; cdr3_nt: TGTGCCAGCAGCCTCTCAAACAGGGACGATGGCTACACCTTC; cdr3_aa: CASSLSNRDDGYTF
j_call: TRBJ1-1; clone_size: NA; v_call: TRBV19; d_call: TRBD1; cdr3_nt: TGTGCCAGTAGTATAGATCCGGAGACAGGGGATACGGAAGCTTTCTTT; cdr3_aa: CASSIDPETGDTEAFF
j_call: TRBJ2-7; clone_size: NA; v_call: TRBV27; d_call: TRBD1; cdr3_nt: TGTGCCAGCAGTTTCGGACAGGGGAGCTCCTACGAGCAGTACTTC; cdr3_aa: CASSFGQGSSYEQYF
j_call: TRBJ1-2; clone_size: NA; v_call: TRBV27; d_call: NA; cdr3_nt: TGTGCCAGCAGTTTAAGGGGTCCCGGAATAGCTAACTATGGCTACACCTTC; cdr3_aa: CASSLRGPGIANYGYTF
j_call: TRBJ2-5; clone_size: NA; v_call: TRBV10-3; d_call: TRBD2; cdr3_nt: TGTGCCATCAGCGGGACTAGCGGGGGACAAGAGACCCAGTACTTC; cdr3_aa: CAISGTSGGQETQYF
j_call: TRBJ2-7; clone_size: NA; v_call: TRBV29-1; d_call: NA; cdr3_nt: TGCAGCGTTGGCCAGAGCCCCTACGAGCAGTACTTC; cdr3_aa: CSVGQSPYEQYF
j_call: TRBJ2-2; clone_size: NA; v_call: TRBV4-1; d_call: NA; cdr3_nt: TGCGCCAGCAGCCAAGCCCGGAGGGCTTTGGGGGCTCTCATAAACACCGGGGAGCTGTTTTTT; cdr3_aa: CASSQARRALGALINTGELFF
j_call: TRBJ2-3; clone_size: NA; v_call: TRBV27; d_call: NA; cdr3_nt: TGTGCCAGCAGTTCTTGGGCAGAGGCGCAGTATTTT; cdr3_aa: CASSSWAEAQYF
j_call: TRBJ1-2; clone_size: NA; v_call: TRBV9; d_call: NA; cdr3_nt: TGTGCCAGCAGCGTAGCTGCGGGGGGGGACGGCTACACCTTC; cdr3_aa: CASSVAAGGDGYTF
j_call: TRBJ1-2; clone_size: NA; v_call: TRBV6-1; d_call: NA; cdr3_nt: TGTGCCAGCAGTGAACTCGGGGAGGATGGCTACACCTTC; cdr3_aa: CASSELGEDGYTF
j_call: TRBJ1-5; clone_size: NA; v_call: TRBV18; d_call: TRBD1; cdr3_nt: TGTGCCAGCTCACCACTTCCCGGGACAGGGGGCGGTCAGCCCCAGCATTTT; cdr3_aa: CASSPLPGTGGGQPQHF
j_call: TRBJ2-7; clone_size: NA; v_call: TRBV7-3; d_call: NA; cdr3_nt: TGTGCCAGCAGCTTACGAGGGGGAGGGCCCTACGAGCAGTACTTC; cdr3_aa: CASSLRGGGPYEQYF
j_call: TRBJ2-1; clone_size: NA; v_call: TRBV27; d_call: TRBD2; cdr3_nt: TGTGCCAGCAGTCTGGGGGGGACCTCCTACAATGAGCAGTTCTTC; cdr3_aa: CASSLGGTSYNEQFF
j_call: TRBJ2-7; clone_size: NA; v_call: TRBV5-5; d_call: TRBD1; cdr3_nt: TGTGCCACCCAGCCCCACAGGGGCTACGAGCAGTACTTC; cdr3_aa: CATQPHRGYEQYF
j_call: TRBJ2-7; clone_size: NA; v_call: TRBV28; d_call: NA; cdr3_nt: TGTGCCAGCAATAGACGCCTCGAGCAGTACTTC; cdr3_aa: CASNRRLEQYF
j_call: TRBJ1-3; clone_size: NA; v_call: TRBV6-5; d_call: TRBD1; cdr3_nt: TGTGCCAGCAGGCAGGGGGGTACTGGAAACACCATATATTTT; cdr3_aa: CASRQGGTGNTIYF
j_call: TRBJ2-1; clone_size: NA; v_call: TRBV14; d_call: TRBD2; cdr3_nt: TGTGCCAGCAGCCAAGCAGGGGGACTAGCGTACTACAATGAGCAGTTCTTC; cdr3_aa: CASSQAGGLAYYNEQFF
j_call: TRBJ2-3; clone_size: NA; v_call: TRBV27; d_call: NA; cdr3_nt: TGTGCCAGCAGTTTATTAGCGGGGTGGGACAGGGTTGGAACAGATACGCAGTATTTT; cdr3_aa: CASSLLAGWDRVGTDTQYF
j_call: TRBJ1-5; clone_size: NA; v_call: TRBV6-1; d_call: NA; cdr3_nt: TGTGCCAGCAGTGAGCGCGGGGCTAGCAATCAGCCCCAGCATTTT; cdr3_aa: CASSERGASNQPQHF
j_call: TRBJ2-5; clone_size: NA; v_call: TRBV6-1; d_call: NA; cdr3_nt: TGTGCCAGCAGTTTTCCGGGGAGAAAACAAGAGACCCAGTACTTC; cdr3_aa: CASSFPGRKQETQYF
j_call: TRBJ2-1; clone_size: NA; v_call: TRBV5-4; d_call: TRBD2; cdr3_nt: TGTGCCAGCAGCTTAGGATTCCGACTAGCGGTTTCCTCCTACAATGAGCAGTTCTTC; cdr3_aa: CASSLGFRLAVSSYNEQFF
j_call: TRBJ2-5; clone_size: NA; v_call: TRBV7-2; d_call: NA; cdr3_nt: TGTGCCAGCAGCTCACGAGAGACCCAGTACTTC; cdr3_aa: CASSSRETQYF
j_call: TRBJ2-1; clone_size: NA; v_call: TRBV5-1; d_call: TRBD2; cdr3_nt: TGCGCCAGCAGCTTGGGGACTAGTAAGTGGAATGAGCAGTTCTTC; cdr3_aa: CASSLGTSKWNEQFF
j_call: TRBJ2-1; clone_size: NA; v_call: TRBV5-1; d_call: TRBD2; cdr3_nt: TGCGCCAGCAGCTTGAGGGTTAGCGGGAGGGCCGATGGGAAAGAGCAGTTCTTC; cdr3_aa: CASSLRVSGRADGKEQFF
j_call: TRBJ2-5; clone_size: NA; v_call: TRBV6-1; d_call: TRBD1; cdr3_nt: TGTGCCAGCAGTGCCGACAGGGGCCAAGAGACCCAGTACTTC; cdr3_aa: CASSADRGQETQYF
j_call: TRBJ1-5; clone_size: NA; v_call: TRBV27; d_call: NA; cdr3_nt: TGTGCCAGCAGTCCGGGCGCCGTAAATCAGCCCCAGCATTTT; cdr3_aa: CASSPGAVNQPQHF
j_call: TRBJ1-2; clone_size: NA; v_call: TRBV21-1; d_call: NA; cdr3_nt: TGTGCCAGTGGAAACGAGTCCAATGGCTACACCTTC; cdr3_aa: CASGNESNGYTF
j_call: TRBJ1-4; clone_size: NA; v_call: TRBV27; d_call: NA; cdr3_nt: TGTGCCAGCAGTTTCGCGGGTGCGAATGAAAAACTGTTTTTT; cdr3_aa: CASSFAGANEKLFF
j_call: TRBJ1-6; clone_size: NA; v_call: TRBV4-1; d_call: NA; cdr3_nt: TGCGCCAGCAGCCTACAACCGGGCTTCAATTCACCCCTCCACTTT; cdr3_aa: CASSLQPGFNSPLHF
j_call: TRBJ2-1; clone_size: NA; v_call: TRBV15; d_call: TRBD2; cdr3_nt: TGTGCCACCAGCAGAGAGAACCTGGCAGCGGGAGGATACAATGAGCAGTTCTTC; cdr3_aa: CATSRENLAAGGYNEQFF
j_call: TRBJ2-5; clone_size: NA; v_call: TRBV7-9; d_call: TRBD1; cdr3_nt: TGTGCCAGCAGCTTAGCCCAGGGGGCGGCGGAGACCCAGTACTTC; cdr3_aa: CASSLAQGAAETQYF
j_call: TRBJ2-3; clone_size: once; v_call: TRBV7-9; d_call: NA; cdr3_nt: TGTGCCAGCAGCTCCTTAGCGGACCTAGCCACAGATACGCAGTATTTT; cdr3_aa: CASSSLADLATDTQYF
j_call: TRBJ1-2; clone_size: few; v_call: TRBV11-2; d_call: NA; cdr3_nt: TGTGCCAGCAGCTCTCTCTATCGGGGGGATGGTGGCTACACCTTC; cdr3_aa: CASSSLYRGDGGYTF
j_call: TRBJ2-1; clone_size: NA; v_call: TRBV5-1; d_call: NA; cdr3_nt: TGCGCCAGCAGCAATCGGGACGTAACGAGCTCCTACAATGAGCAGTTCTTC; cdr3_aa: CASSNRDVTSSYNEQFF
j_call: TRBJ1-6; clone_size: NA; v_call: TRBV7-6; d_call: TRBD1; cdr3_nt: TGTGCCAGCAGCCTACTACAGGGGGCAGGGCCCCTCCACTTT; cdr3_aa: CASSLLQGAGPLHF
j_call: TRBJ2-7; clone_size: NA; v_call: TRBV7-9; d_call: NA; cdr3_nt: TGTGCCAGCAGCTTAGCAGGACAGAGAAGTATCGAGCAGTACTTC; cdr3_aa: CASSLAGQRSIEQYF
j_call: TRBJ1-1; clone_size: NA; v_call: TRBV2; d_call: TRBD1; cdr3_nt: TGTGCCAGCAGAGGGACAGCCGACACTGAAGCTTTCTTT; cdr3_aa: CASRGTADTEAFF
j_call: TRBJ2-7; clone_size: NA; v_call: TRBV11-2; d_call: NA; cdr3_nt: TGTGCCAGCAGCTTTGCTATTTCCTACGAGCAGTACTTC; cdr3_aa: CASSFAISYEQYF
j_call: TRBJ1-2; clone_size: NA; v_call: TRBV10-3; d_call: NA; cdr3_nt: TGTGCCATCAGTGAGACCCTGAACCGCCCGGATGGCTACACCTTC; cdr3_aa: CAISETLNRPDGYTF
j_call: TRBJ1-1; clone_size: NA; v_call: TRBV27; d_call: NA; cdr3_nt: TGTGCCAGCAGTCCGGACTTCGACAGACAGAACACTGAAGCTTTCTTT; cdr3_aa: CASSPDFDRQNTEAFF
j_call: TRBJ1-2; clone_size: NA; v_call: TRBV4-2; d_call: NA; cdr3_nt: TGTGCCAGCAGCCAAGAGGGCACAACGCGGGGCTACACCTTC; cdr3_aa: CASSQEGTTRGYTF
j_call: TRBJ2-4; clone_size: NA; v_call: TRBV6-1; d_call: NA; cdr3_nt: TGTGCCAGCATCCAAGACCCGGGACACGATCAGTACTTC; cdr3_aa: CASIQDPGHDQYF
j_call: TRBJ2-7; clone_size: NA; v_call: TRBV27; d_call: TRBD2; cdr3_nt: TGTGCCAGCAGTCCCCTAACAAGCGGGACTTACGAGCAGTACTTC; cdr3_aa: CASSPLTSGTYEQYF
j_call: TRBJ2-1; clone_size: once; v_call: TRBV4-1; d_call: NA; cdr3_nt: TGCGCCAGCAGCCAAGAAATAAACAATGAGCAGTTCTTC; cdr3_aa: CASSQEINNEQFF
j_call: TRBJ1-2; clone_size: NA; v_call: TRBV11-2; d_call: NA; cdr3_nt: TGTGCCAGCAGTGTAACTAACTATGGCTACACCTTC; cdr3_aa: CASSVTNYGYTF
j_call: TRBJ1-1; clone_size: NA; v_call: TRBV29-1; d_call: TRBD1; cdr3_nt: TGCAGCGTCGAGGGGGCTTGGAACACTGAAGCTTTCTTT; cdr3_aa: CSVEGAWNTEAFF
j_call: TRBJ1-1; clone_size: NA; v_call: TRBV5-1; d_call: NA; cdr3_nt: TGCGCCAGCACATCTTTGGGGGGAGATTGGACTGAAGCTTTCTTT; cdr3_aa: CASTSLGGDWTEAFF
j_call: TRBJ1-1; clone_size: few; v_call: TRBV11-2; d_call: TRBD1; cdr3_nt: TGTGCCAGCAGCTCCCCCGACAGGGCGGGCACTGAAGCTTTCTTT; cdr3_aa: CASSSPDRAGTEAFF
j_call: TRBJ1-5; clone_size: NA; v_call: TRBV2; d_call: NA; cdr3_nt: TGTGCCAGCAGTGAACTGATCGGCTTCGAGTGGCCCCAGCATTTT; cdr3_aa: CASSELIGFEWPQHF
j_call: TRBJ2-1; clone_size: NA; v_call: TRBV6-5; d_call: NA; cdr3_nt: TGTGCCAGCAGTTTGGACCTAAATGAGCAGTTCTTC; cdr3_aa: CASSLDLNEQFF
j_call: TRBJ2-1; clone_size: NA; v_call: TRBV5-1; d_call: NA; cdr3_nt: TGCGCCAGCAGCGTGGGACCGCACATAACGGGGGTAGCCTACAATGAGCAGTTCTTC; cdr3_aa: CASSVGPHITGVAYNEQFF
j_call: TRBJ2-1; clone_size: once; v_call: TRBV19; d_call: NA; cdr3_nt: TGTGCCAGTAGTCTACCGGACTTTAGGGCCTACAATGAGCAGTTCTTC; cdr3_aa: CASSLPDFRAYNEQFF
j_call: TRBJ2-7; clone_size: NA; v_call: TRBV6-1; d_call: NA; cdr3_nt: TGTGCCAGCAGTGAGCCGTCAGGAGTTGTAATAGTAACAAGCTACGAGCAGTACTTC; cdr3_aa: CASSEPSGVVIVTSYEQYF
j_call: TRBJ2-7; clone_size: once; v_call: TRBV11-2; d_call: NA; cdr3_nt: TGTGCCAGCAGCTTCCTCCCCCCCAGTTACGAGCAGTACTTC; cdr3_aa: CASSFLPPSYEQYF